The 5 T cell receptor beta chains listed next were all sequenced from one sample in a study of beta chain features in type 1 diabetes. These receptors are not linked to any known antigen. Notes on the study in general: TCRB CDR3 length was moderately but significantly reduced in all four CD4+ subsets of Type 1 diabetes patients.

The isolated RNA, all of it, was reverse transcribed, so expressed TCRB transcripts were what got sequenced. The method was immunoSEQ multiplex PCR; TCRdb's version includes in-frame clones alone and lacks a portion of them. The sample comprises about 660,000 clones, 11% to 15% of which are singletons, and just under 0.04% rests with the top ten. Sequences were obtained from naive CD4+ T cells from blood. The origin of the receptors is a young man with type 1 diabetes.

The rearrangement joins TRBV5-1 to TRBJ2-1; no definite D call. The CDR3 runs to 13 residues. V was cut by 4 bases and J by 7 bases, with 12 bases left in between. The germline V gene encodes CDR1 SGHRS and CDR2 YFSETQ. The DNA of the CDR3 is TGCGCCAGCAGCCCCCTACTGAGTAATGAGCAGTTCTTC. Amino acids: CASSPLLSNEQFF.

This chain joins TRBV7-2 and TRBJ2-5; maybe TRBD1 (5 bases). The CDR3 covers 12 residues. V gave up 5 bases and J gave up 9 bases, with 13 bases separating them. Germline V gene sequence: CDR1 SGHTA, CDR2 FQGNSA. The CDR3 region is CASSLLIGAQYF. Written as DNA, the CDR3 is TGTGCCAGCAGCCTACTAATAGGGGCCCAGTACTTC.

Only a few counts were recorded for this clone. The genes are TRBV9 and TRBJ1-5, with D unclear. V was clipped by 4 bases and J by 7 bases, with 12 bases between them. The CDR3 is 13 amino acids. CDR1 SGDLS and CDR2 YYNGEE come from the germline V gene. The DNA for the CDR3 is TGTGCCAGCAGCCCTACCGCGAGCCAGCCCCAGCATTTT. Protein product: CASSPTASQPQHF.

This chain uses TRBV5-1 with TRBJ2-5; TRBD1 matches 7 bases. Germline CDR1 is SGHRS and CDR2 is YFSETQ. There are 15 residues in the CDR3. V gave up 0 bases and J gave up 0 bases; unmatched junction bases: 2. CDR3 coding DNA: TGCGCCAGCAGCTTGGTTACAGGGGACCAAGAGACCCAGTACTTC. It encodes CASSLVTGDQETQYF. Looking up the rest from reference TRBV5-1 and TRBJ2-5 gives the full variable domain: KAGVTQTPRYLIKTRGQQVTLSCSPISGHRSVSWYQQTPGQGLQFLFEYFSETQRNKGNFPGRFSGRQFSNSRSEMNVSTLELGDSALYLCASSLVTGDQETQYFGPGTRLLVL.

The genes are TRBV20-1 and TRBJ1-1; 7 bases line up with TRBD1. J lost 3 bases, V lost 6 bases, and 1 base had no gene match. There are 11 residues in the CDR3. Germline V gene sequence: CDR1 DFQATT, CDR2 SNEGSKA (reference sequence). CDR3 region: CSAQGDTEAFF. The CDR3 nucleotides read TGCAGTGCCCAGGGGGACACTGAAGCTTTCTTT.